This TCR beta chain appears in the sequencing data of a study of a mutant IDH1 vaccine in newly diagnosed glioma. Study-wide context: Those enrolled had earlier been treated with radiotherapy, temozolomide, or both, mostly both.

Germline CDR1 reads SGHNT; CDR2 reads YYREEE (reference sequence). The CDR3 is 16 amino acids. As concerns this clone: Its antigen is unidentified. One end of the junction varies from germline; a read error may be responsible.

Time point specified: week 47, end of study. Alongside topical imiquimod, each dose of vaccine comprised 300 ug of mutant IDH1 20-mer peptide. Scheduled for weeks 1, 3, 5, 7, 11, 15, 19 and 23, eight vaccinations were given to patients. Data came from immunoSEQ multiplex PCR; TCRdb stores just in-frame clones and leaves some out. This table holds tens of thousands of clones, roughly four fifths found once. The rearrangement uses TRBV5-4 and TRBJ2-1; D uncertain. The sequences come from PBMCs, collected from a glioma patient whose treatment included an IDH1 peptide vaccine. This TCR was sampled from a man between 35 and 55 years old with glioma. The CDR3 DNA sequence: TGCGCCAGCAGCCCGAAAAGGACCACGGCAGGTTTGGAGCAGTTCTTC. Protein sequence: CASSPKRTTAGLEQFF.